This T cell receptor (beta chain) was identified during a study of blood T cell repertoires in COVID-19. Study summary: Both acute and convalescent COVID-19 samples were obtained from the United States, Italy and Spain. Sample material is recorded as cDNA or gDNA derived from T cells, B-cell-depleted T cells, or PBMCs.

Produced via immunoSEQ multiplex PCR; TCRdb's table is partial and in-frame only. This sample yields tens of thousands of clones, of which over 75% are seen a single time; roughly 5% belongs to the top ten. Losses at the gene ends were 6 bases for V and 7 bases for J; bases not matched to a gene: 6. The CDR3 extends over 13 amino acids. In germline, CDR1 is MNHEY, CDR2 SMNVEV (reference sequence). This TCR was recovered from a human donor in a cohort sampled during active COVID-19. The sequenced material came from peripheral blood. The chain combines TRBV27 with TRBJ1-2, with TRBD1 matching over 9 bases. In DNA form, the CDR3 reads TGTGCCAGCAGGTGGACAGGGGTTGGTGGCTACACCTTC. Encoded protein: CASRWTGVGGYTF.